This passage covers 5 T cell receptor beta chains from one sample sequenced in a study of blood T cells in healthy people across ages. The use of a sample-barcoded 5' primer and a J-beta primer mix characterized a second PCR of about 7 to 12 cycles. Each CDR3 protein gets one entry after TCRdb re-called the 5' RACE reads with MiXCR. This table has 700,000 or so distinct CDR3 sequences, roughly two fifths appearing once. Sequencing was carried out using blood. Receptors were obtained from an elderly man in good health.

V gene TRBV6-5 combines with J gene TRBJ2-3, with 7 nucleotides matching TRBD1. V dropped 6 bases and J dropped 5; count of bases not matched to a gene: 11. The CDR3 sequence is 15 residues long. The germline CDR1 and CDR2 sequences are MNHEY and SVGAGI. CDR3 protein: CASRPVGTDIDTQYF. DNA of the CDR3: TGTGCCAGCAGACCTGTCGGGACAGACATAGATACGCAGTATTTT.

The chain combines TRBV20-1 with TRBJ2-5, with D unclear. From germline, CDR1 is DFQATT and CDR2 SNEGSKA (reference sequence). V was clipped by 1 base and J by 9 bases, with 12 bases between them. This CDR3 contains 12 residues. In nucleotides, the CDR3 is TGCAGTGCTAGAGTCGGGCGTAGAGCCCAGTACTTC. It yields the protein CSARVGRRAQYF.

The chain links TRBV30 to TRBJ2-2, with D perhaps TRBD1 (6 bases). Per the germline V gene, CDR1 is GTSNPN and CDR2 is SVGIG (reference sequence). V lost 4 bases and J lost 6, with 15 bases in between. The length of the CDR3 is 14 residues. The DNA of the CDR3 is TGTGCCTGGACCAACCGACCAGGGGCCGGGGAGCTGTTTTTT. It encodes CAWTNRPGAGELFF.

This clonotype was seen only once. The chain carries TRBV9 and TRBJ2-2; D is unclear. CDR1 and CDR2 (germline): SGDLS, YYNGEE. V gave up 3 bases and J gave up 7 bases, with 10 bases separating them. There are 13 residues in the CDR3. The CDR3 protein is CASSAALGGELFF. The CDR3, as DNA: TGTGCCAGCAGCGCCGCCTTGGGCGGGGAGCTGTTTTTT.

The chain recombines TRBV6-6 with TRBJ2-2; D is uncertain. The CDR3 loop spans 14 amino acids. Germline CDR1 MNHNY, CDR2 SVGAGI (reference sequence). The ends were cut back, 7 bases at V and 0 bases at J, with 9 bases in the middle. The CDR3 reads CASIANTNTGELFF. The CDR3, as DNA: TGTGCCAGCATCGCGAATACGAACACCGGGGAGCTGTTTTTT.